Detailed here is one T cell receptor (beta chain). The target antigen is unknown. Trimming removed 1 base from V and 4 bases from J, with 14 bases in between. This CDR3 contains 17 residues. Germline CDR1 SGHAT, CDR2 FQNNGV. The PCR was carried out with 60 Vbeta primers and 13 Jbeta primers. Libraries were prepared by immunoSEQ multiplex PCR; TCRdb keeps only in-frame clonotypes and omits some of them. In the table there are some 190,000 clones, over 75% of which are singletons. This record belongs to a study of cytomegalovirus exposure and HLA in healthy donors. Study results and limitations: Some segments of the V type, notably TRBV6-2 and TRBV6-3, were excluded as indistinguishable. The dataset shows that most TCR sequences were rare, while some public TCRs occurred in many donors.

This clonotype was obtained from a woman under 40 in good health and CMV-seronegative. The genes are TRBV11-2 and TRBJ1-6; D is ambiguous. The specimen sequenced was PBMCs. In DNA, the CDR3 is TGTGCCAGCAGCTTAGGGCAGTTTGAGGGATATAATTCACCCCTCCACTTT. Its protein product is CASSLGQFEGYNSPLHF.